This T cell receptor beta chain was sequenced in a study of CD4 and CD8 cells across lung adenocarcinoma regions listed by TCRdb under 2018. In terms of the full investigation: Intratumor heterogeneity of the T cell receptor repertoire was examined by comparing tumor centers with tumor margins.

This clonotype has more than one count but fewer than ten. The specificity of this receptor is unknown. Qualities for individual bases were not recorded, and no much larger clone is one base off. The receptor library was made with PCR. Sequencing was carried out with a HiSeq X Ten. TCRdb applied fastp at Q25 and MiXCR to the public reads, then kept only in-frame beta chains. Each entry is one CDR3 protein sequence, shown with its most common DNA and genes. This sample gives 6,000 to 7,500 distinct CDR3 sequences in total; around half of them show up just once. About 97% of the sample rests with the top ten. V is trimmed back by 4 bases and J by 3 bases, and the junction contains 11 bases that no gene match accounts for. The CDR3 goes from the cysteine to the phenylalanine over 16 residues. Only the CDR3 DNA is retained, 48 bases long and in frame from the first base. From a lookup of the germline V gene, CDR1 and CDR2 are SGHVS and FNYEAQ.

Patients with localized lung adenocarcinoma, a subtype of non-small cell lung cancer, were used as donors. The centers of localized lung adenocarcinomas were where the samples came from. For TCR repertoire analysis, CD8+ T cells from tumor tissue were profiled apart from CD4+ T cells. The TCR was taken from a male donor with lung adenocarcinoma. The CD4 and CD8 labels of this study may be unreliable. Material: CD8+ T cells from the center of a lung tumor. The sample's cell subset or site label is to be understood as: tumor center region. This sequence uses TRBV7-6 and TRBJ2-7; the central 8 bases match TRBD1. The CDR3 protein sequence reads: CASSSEPDGQGYEQYF. The nucleotides are TGTGCCAGCAGCTCAGAACCAGACGGACAGGGCTACGAGCAGTACTTC.